This T cell receptor beta chain comes out of a study of T cells in Graves' hyperthyroidism and ophthalmopathy. This clonotype was counted at least ten times. Absence of ophthalmopathy progression within 18 months defined stable Graves' hyperthyroidism. Patients were excluded because of uncontrolled infection, other autoimmune disease, pregnancy or lactation. Germline CDR1 and CDR2: SGHKS and YYEKEE (reference sequence). The V end lost 2 bases, the J end lost 6 bases, and 12 bases lay between the germline ends. The CDR3 has 13 residues. It was RNA transcripts that yielded the amplified TCR beta CDR3 regions. RT-PCR in the first round (using the HTBI primer set) targeted the TCR CDR3. TCRdb reanalysed the multiplex PCR reads using MiXCR and keeps one entry per CDR3 protein. The sample includes about 320,000 distinct CDR3 sequences, roughly 15% of them seen just once.

The source is a man aged 30 to 45 with Graves' hyperthyroidism. V is TRBV5-5 and J is TRBJ2-7, with D perhaps given as TRBD1 or TRBD2 (5 bases each). The sequencing input was blood. The CDR3 loop is CASSFEGLGEQYF. The CDR3 DNA is TGTGCCAGCAGCTTCGAGGGGCTGGGCGAGCAGTACTTC.